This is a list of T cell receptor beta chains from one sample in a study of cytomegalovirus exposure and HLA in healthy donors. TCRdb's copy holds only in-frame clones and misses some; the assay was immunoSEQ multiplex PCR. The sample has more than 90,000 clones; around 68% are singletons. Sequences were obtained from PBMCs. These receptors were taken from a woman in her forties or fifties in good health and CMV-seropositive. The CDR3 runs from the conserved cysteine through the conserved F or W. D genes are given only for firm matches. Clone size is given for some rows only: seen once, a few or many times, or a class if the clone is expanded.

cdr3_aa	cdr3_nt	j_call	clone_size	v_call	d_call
CASSLRDRLGYGYTF	TGTGCCAGCAGTTTACGGGACAGGCTAGGGTATGGCTACACCTTC	TRBJ1-2	.	TRBV6-6	TRBD1
CASSYGGQEVGKLFF	TGTGCCAGCAGTTACGGTGGACAGGAGGTCGGAAAACTGTTTTTT	TRBJ1-4	.	TRBV6-5	TRBD1
CASSSSGEDNQPQHF	TGCGCCAGCAGCTCCTCGGGGGAGGATAATCAGCCCCAGCATTTT	TRBJ1-5	.	TRBV5-1	.
CASSLINVLTGIPQETQYF	TGTGCCAGCAGCTTAATCAACGTTTTAACAGGGATCCCTCAAGAGACCCAGTACTTC	TRBJ2-5	few	TRBV5-8	.
CAFPQGNYGYTF	TGTGCCTTCCCACAGGGAAACTATGGCTACACCTTC	TRBJ1-2	.	TRBV30	.
CASSQILAGASNEQFF	TGTGCCAGCAGCCAAATACTAGCGGGGGCATCCAATGAGCAGTTCTTC	TRBJ2-1	few	TRBV4-2	TRBD2
CASSQSRGTEAFF	TGTGCCAGTAGCCAAAGCAGGGGTACTGAAGCTTTCTTT	TRBJ1-1	.	TRBV19	.
CASSLKTGSGELFF	TGTGCCAGCAGCTTAAAGACAGGGTCCGGGGAGCTGTTTTTT	TRBJ2-2	.	TRBV7-2	TRBD1
CATSRRQHTNTEAFF	TGTGCCACAAGCAGAAGACAGCATACGAACACTGAAGCTTTCTTT	TRBJ1-1	.	TRBV5-6	.
CASSLYQGNTEAFF	TGTGCCAGCAGCCTCTACCAGGGGAACACTGAAGCTTTCTTT	TRBJ1-1	.	TRBV5-6	.
CARGGDPDSEAFF	TGCGCCAGAGGGGGGGATCCGGATAGTGAAGCTTTCTTT	TRBJ1-1	.	TRBV4-3	.
CASTPRVGQRPFYGYTF	TGTGCCAGTACCCCCAGGGTGGGACAGCGGCCCTTCTATGGCTACACCTTC	TRBJ1-2	.	TRBV19	TRBD1
CASSIGPAGGYEQYF	TGTGCCAGTAGTATAGGGCCAGCGGGAGGCTACGAGCAGTACTTC	TRBJ2-7	.	TRBV19	TRBD2
CASSPSSGNTIYF	TGTGCCAGCAGCCCGAGCTCTGGAAACACCATATATTTT	TRBJ1-3	.	TRBV7-9	.
CASSSGTGGTYEQYF	TGTGCCAGCAGCTCAGGGACAGGGGGTACCTACGAGCAGTACTTC	TRBJ2-7	few	TRBV7-8	TRBD1
CAFETGMGGNTIYF	TGTGCCTTCGAAACAGGGATGGGTGGAAACACCATATATTTT	TRBJ1-3	once	TRBV30	.
CASSPGTGWEQYF	TGTGCCAGCAGCCCCGGGACAGGCTGGGAGCAGTACTTC	TRBJ2-7	.	TRBV5-4	TRBD1
CASTRGAQYYEQYF	TGTGCCAGCACCCGGGGGGCACAGTACTACGAGCAGTACTTC	TRBJ2-7	.	TRBV7-2	.
CAAGADGSYNEQFF	TGTGCCGCGGGGGCGGATGGCTCCTACAATGAGCAGTTCTTC	TRBJ2-1	.	TRBV28	.
CASSLAQGQETQYF	TGTGCCAGCAGCTTGGCCCAGGGCCAAGAGACCCAGTACTTC	TRBJ2-5	.	TRBV5-6	.
CASSKAHGNTIYF	TGTGCCAGTAGTAAGGCCCACGGGAACACCATATATTTT	TRBJ1-3	.	TRBV19	.
CASSVATDEKLFF	TGTGCCAGCAGCGTAGCGACAGATGAAAAACTGTTTTTT	TRBJ1-4	.	TRBV9	.
CASSSLTNTGELFF	TGTGCCAGCAGCTCCCTTACGAACACCGGGGAGCTGTTTTTT	TRBJ2-2	.	TRBV7-3	.
CASSELFMVADEQYF	TGTGCCAGCAGTGAATTATTTATGGTAGCGGACGAGCAGTACTTC	TRBJ2-7	.	TRBV6-1	.
CASTSQIATEAFF	TGTGCCAGCACTAGTCAGATCGCCACTGAAGCTTTCTTT	TRBJ1-1	.	TRBV6-5	.
CATRGPYEQYF	TGTGCCACCCGAGGGCCCTACGAGCAGTACTTC	TRBJ2-7	.	TRBV15	.
CASSFGVLSNTGELFF	TGTGCCAGCAGCTTCGGTGTTTTGTCGAACACCGGGGAGCTGTTTTTT	TRBJ2-2	.	TRBV7-9	.
CASRTGGRERTDTQYF	TGTGCCAGCAGGACGGGGGGGAGGGAACGCACAGATACGCAGTATTTT	TRBJ2-3	.	TRBV28	TRBD2
CASSVQGAPGETQYF	TGCGCCAGCAGCGTCCAGGGGGCGCCCGGGGAGACCCAGTACTTC	TRBJ2-5	.	TRBV5-1	TRBD1
CASRLGFYNEQFF	TGTGCCAGCAGGCTAGGTTTCTACAATGAGCAGTTCTTC	TRBJ2-1	.	TRBV6-5	.
CASSLGGRGNEQFF	TGTGCCAGCTCTCTTGGCGGGAGGGGGAATGAGCAGTTCTTC	TRBJ2-1	.	TRBV28	TRBD2
CAWSVLGQSYEQYF	TGTGCCTGGAGTGTACTTGGACAGTCCTACGAGCAGTACTTC	TRBJ2-7	once	TRBV30	.
CASTSTAAEQFF	TGCGCCAGCACCTCGACAGCTGCTGAGCAGTTCTTC	TRBJ2-1	.	TRBV5-1	.
CASSPTGGDYGYTF	TGTGCCAGCAGCCCAACAGGGGGCGACTATGGCTACACCTTC	TRBJ1-2	.	TRBV7-2	TRBD1
CASSGGFFEPQHF	TGTGCCAGCAGCGGAGGGTTTTTTGAGCCCCAGCATTTT	TRBJ1-5	.	TRBV7-9	.
CASSSPTLAGRKGETQYF	TGTGCCAGCAGCTCGCCTACACTAGCGGGGAGGAAGGGGGAGACCCAGTACTTC	TRBJ2-5	.	TRBV5-4	TRBD2
CASSLIAGGTNEQFF	TGTGCCAGCAGTTTAATAGCGGGAGGGACGAATGAGCAGTTCTTC	TRBJ2-1	.	TRBV27	TRBD2
CASSFGTDHSPLHF	TGCGCCAGCAGCTTTGGGACAGATCATTCACCCCTCCACTTT	TRBJ1-6	.	TRBV5-1	TRBD1
CASSPGGQNYGYTF	TGCGCCAGCAGCCCGGGAGGGCAGAACTATGGCTACACCTTC	TRBJ1-2	.	TRBV5-1	.
CASSLASYGYTF	TGTGCCAGCAGTTTGGCCAGCTATGGCTACACCTTC	TRBJ1-2	.	TRBV28	.
CASSRDRGETQYF	TGTGCCAGCAGTAGGGACAGGGGAGAGACCCAGTACTTC	TRBJ2-5	.	TRBV28	TRBD1
CASSEAPGTGELFF	TGTGCCAGCAGTGAAGCGCCAGGGACCGGGGAGCTGTTTTTT	TRBJ2-2	.	TRBV6-1	.
CASSFGLELETQYF	TGTGCCAGCAGCTTCGGACTAGAGTTGGAGACCCAGTACTTC	TRBJ2-5	few	TRBV7-2	TRBD2
CASSQSSYGTGASGNTIYF	TGTGCCAGCAGCCAATCGTCCTATGGGACAGGAGCCTCTGGAAACACCATATATTTT	TRBJ1-3	.	TRBV16	TRBD1
CASRSYEEAFF	TGTGCAAGTCGCTCGTATGAGGAAGCTTTCTTT	TRBJ1-1	.	TRBV12-2	.
CASSQVRGGWGTYEQYF	TGTGCCAGCAGCCAAGTTAGGGGGGGATGGGGAACCTACGAGCAGTACTTC	TRBJ2-7	once	TRBV14	.
CASSFIGRESDSNQPQHF	TGTGCCAGCAGCTTTATCGGCAGGGAATCCGATAGCAATCAGCCCCAGCATTTT	TRBJ1-5	.	TRBV7-9	.
CASSLTRGQGNSYNEQFF	TGTGCCAGCAGCTTAACCCGCGGACAGGGCAACTCCTACAATGAGCAGTTCTTC	TRBJ2-1	.	TRBV7-8	TRBD1
CSGIFRETQYF	TGCAGTGGTATCTTTAGAGAGACCCAGTACTTC	TRBJ2-5	.	TRBV20-1	.
CASSVTGDDYEQYF	TGTGCCAGCAGTGTAACGGGGGACGACTACGAGCAGTACTTC	TRBJ2-7	.	TRBV6-1	.
CASSSQGGGEKLFF	TGTGCCAGCAGCTCACAGGGTGGTGGGGAAAAACTGTTTTTT	TRBJ1-4	.	TRBV7-9	.
CASSESASGGDNEQFF	TGCGCCAGCAGTGAGTCAGCAAGCGGGGGTGACAATGAGCAGTTCTTC	TRBJ2-1	.	TRBV10-2	TRBD2
CATTFDRVGTEAFF	TGTGCCACCACCTTCGACAGGGTGGGCACTGAAGCTTTCTTT	TRBJ1-1	.	TRBV15	TRBD1